The clone carrying this T cell receptor (beta chain) was seen a few times. Its antigen is still unknown. These data come from a study of T cells after yellow fever vaccination. Study details: Preparation of fractions with low cell numbers was performed using SMART-Seq v4 Ultra Low Input.

Template-switching 5'RACE yielded the TCR cDNA; a universal primer site and UMIs were added in the process. TCRdb itself ran the 5' RACE reads through MiXCR, one entry per CDR3 protein. The table lists some 400,000 distinct CDR3 sequences, around 6.5% of them singletons. The germline V gene encodes CDR1 SGHTA and CDR2 FQGNSA. V shed 4 bases and J shed 5 bases, with 11 bases lying between them. The CDR3 totals 13 residues. Whole-study findings and limits: Booster sampling recovered most clones from primary vaccination (around 96% CD4, approximately 88% CD8). A limited proportion of clonotypes was detected within both the CD4 and CD8 compartments.

The TCR sequence derives from a man younger than 45 who received the YFV17D yellow fever vaccine. The chain joins TRBV7-2 to TRBJ2-5; no clear D. Sample: PBMCs, taken 5 days after the yellow fever booster vaccination. CDR3 region: CASSYSTKETQYF. In DNA, the CDR3 is TGTGCCAGCAGCTATAGCACGAAGGAGACCCAGTACTTC.